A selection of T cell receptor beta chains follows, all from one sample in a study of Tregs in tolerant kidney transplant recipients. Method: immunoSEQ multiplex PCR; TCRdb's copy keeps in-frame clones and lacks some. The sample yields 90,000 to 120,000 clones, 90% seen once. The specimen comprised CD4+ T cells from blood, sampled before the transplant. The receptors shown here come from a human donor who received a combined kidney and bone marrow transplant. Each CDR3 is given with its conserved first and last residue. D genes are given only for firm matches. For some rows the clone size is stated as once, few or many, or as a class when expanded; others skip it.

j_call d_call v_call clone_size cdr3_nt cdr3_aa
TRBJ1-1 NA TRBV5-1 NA TGCGCCAGCAGCCCCGGGAGGTCGAACACTGAAGCTTTCTTT CASSPGRSNTEAFF
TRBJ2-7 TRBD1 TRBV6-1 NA TGTGCCAGCAGTGAAGGCTTCAAGGTTAGGACAGGAATCTACGAGCAGTACTTC CASSEGFKVRTGIYEQYF
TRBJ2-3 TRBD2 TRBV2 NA TGTGCCAGCAGGCCGGGGGAGGGAACTAGCACAGATACGCAGTATTTT CASRPGEGTSTDTQYF
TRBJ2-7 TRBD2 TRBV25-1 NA TGTGCCAGCAGTTCCGGGACTAGCTACGAGCAGTACTTC CASSSGTSYEQYF
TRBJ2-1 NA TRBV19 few TGTGCCAGTAACCAGGGCTACTACAATGAGCAGTTCTTC CASNQGYYNEQFF
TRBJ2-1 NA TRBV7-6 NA TGTGCCAGCAGCTTATCGCGGAATGAGCAGTTCTTC CASSLSRNEQFF
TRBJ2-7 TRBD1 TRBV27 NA TGTGCCACCAGAGACAGGGGGCTGGGTGAGCAGTACTTC CATRDRGLGEQYF
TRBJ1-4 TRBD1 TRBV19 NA TGTGCCAGTAGTAAACAGGGGATTGATGAAAAACTGTTTTTT CASSKQGIDEKLFF
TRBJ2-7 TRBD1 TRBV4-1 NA TGCGCCAGCAGCCAAGATCCGGCGGGACAGGGAGGCGAGCAGTACTTC CASSQDPAGQGGEQYF
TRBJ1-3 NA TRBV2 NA TGTGCCAGCAGTGAAACAGCCAGGGGAAACACCATATATTTT CASSETARGNTIYF
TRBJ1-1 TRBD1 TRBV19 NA TGTGCCAGTACTCGGGACAGGGAAAGCACTGAAGCTTTCTTT CASTRDRESTEAFF
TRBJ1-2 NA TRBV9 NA TGTGCCAGCAGCGTAGGACAGGCTCATGGCTACACCTTC CASSVGQAHGYTF
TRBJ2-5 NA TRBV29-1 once TGCAGCGTTGACCGGCTAGGAGAGACCCAGTACTTC CSVDRLGETQYF
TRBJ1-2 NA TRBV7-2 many TGTGCCAGCAGCCTAAGCTCGGTTGGCTACACCTTC CASSLSSVGYTF
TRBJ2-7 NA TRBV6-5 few TGTGCCAGCAGTCGGGACTACGAGCAGTACTTC CASSRDYEQYF
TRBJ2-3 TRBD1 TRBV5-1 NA TGCGCCAGCAGCAACCGGGACAGGGGGCAAAATACGCAGTATTTT CASSNRDRGQNTQYF
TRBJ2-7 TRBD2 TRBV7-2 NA TGTGCCAGCAGCTTCCGGCTAGCGGGAAGGGAGCAGTACTTC CASSFRLAGREQYF
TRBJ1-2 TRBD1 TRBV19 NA TGTGCCTCCGGGACAGGTAAAGGTGGCTACACCTTC CASGTGKGGYTF
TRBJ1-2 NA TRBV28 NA TGTGCCAGCACCTATGGGGCGGGATCCAACTATGGCTACACCTTC CASTYGAGSNYGYTF
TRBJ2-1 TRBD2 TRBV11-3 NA TGTGCCAGCAGCTTAGCCCTCACTAGCGGCTACAATGAGCAGTTCTTC CASSLALTSGYNEQFF
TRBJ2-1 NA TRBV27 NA TGTGCCAGCAGCTCGACTGGAAGCTCCTACAATGAGCAGTTCTTC CASSSTGSSYNEQFF
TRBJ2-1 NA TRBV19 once TGTGCCAGTAGTATAGATTTGCGTCCTAGCTCCTACAATGAGCAGTTCTTC CASSIDLRPSSYNEQFF
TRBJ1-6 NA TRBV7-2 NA TGTGCCAGCAGCTTGGGGGGTAGAAATTCACCCCTCCACTTT CASSLGGRNSPLHF
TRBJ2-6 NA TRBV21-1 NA TGTGCCAGCAGCAACTGGGGACTTACCACCTCTGGGGCCAACGTCCTGACTTTC CASSNWGLTTSGANVLTF
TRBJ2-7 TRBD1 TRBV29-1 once TGCAGCGTTGAGTCGGACAGGGGTAACGAGCAGTACTTC CSVESDRGNEQYF
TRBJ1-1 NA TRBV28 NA TGTGCCAGCAGCATATACTACAAGAACACTGAAGCTTTCTTT CASSIYYKNTEAFF
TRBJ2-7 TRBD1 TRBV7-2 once TGTGCCAGCAGCTTAGTATGGACAGGGAACTACGAGCAGTACTTC CASSLVWTGNYEQYF
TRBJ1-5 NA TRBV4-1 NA TGCGCCAGCAGCCAGGGTGCGGGGGCGAGATCTTTTAGCAATCAGCCCCAGCATTTT CASSQGAGARSFSNQPQHF
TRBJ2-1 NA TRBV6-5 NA TGTGCCAGCAGTTACCATGGGGGCAACAATGAGCAGTTCTTC CASSYHGGNNEQFF
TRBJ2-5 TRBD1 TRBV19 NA TGTGCCAGTAGTCCCCAGAGACAGGGGGGCGAGACCCAGTACTTC CASSPQRQGGETQYF
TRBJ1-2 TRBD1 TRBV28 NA TGTGCCAGCAGTCTCGGGACAGGCAGGGGCTACACCTTC CASSLGTGRGYTF
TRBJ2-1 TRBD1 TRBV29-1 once TGCAGCGTTGAAGACGTCCAAGTAGGGACAGGGCAGTTCTTC CSVEDVQVGTGQFF
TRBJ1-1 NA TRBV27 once TGTGCCAGCTGGCAAACAGGGAACACTGAAGCTTTCTTT CASWQTGNTEAFF
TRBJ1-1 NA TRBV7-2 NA TGTGCCAGCAGCCACCCCGGCACTGAAGCTTTCTTT CASSHPGTEAFF
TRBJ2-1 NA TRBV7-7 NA TGTGCCAGCAGCCCGGGTCGGAGAACCTACAATGAGCAGTTCTTC CASSPGRRTYNEQFF
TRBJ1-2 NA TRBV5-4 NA TGTGCCAGCAGCTCTCAGGGGAGTCACTATGGCTACACCTTC CASSSQGSHYGYTF
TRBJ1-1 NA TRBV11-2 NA TGTGCCAGCAGCTTAGTTACGGGGGGAGGCGCTTTCTTT CASSLVTGGGAFF
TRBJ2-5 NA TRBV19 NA TGTGCCAGTAGCAAGGGCGGGGCCTTCCAAGAGACCCAGTACTTC CASSKGGAFQETQYF
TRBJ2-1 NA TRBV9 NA TGTGCCAGCAGCCATATCAGGGGTGGCTACAATGAGCAGTTCTTC CASSHIRGGYNEQFF
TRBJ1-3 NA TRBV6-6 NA TGTGCCAGCAGTTACTCAACAGGGCTCGGAAACACCATATATTTT CASSYSTGLGNTIYF
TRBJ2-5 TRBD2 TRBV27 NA TGTGCCAGCAGCACCTACTTGGGACTAGCGGAAGAGACCCAGTACTTC CASSTYLGLAEETQYF
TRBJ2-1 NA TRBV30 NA TGTGCCTGGGAGGGGGTCGGGTCCAATGAGCAGTTCTTC CAWEGVGSNEQFF
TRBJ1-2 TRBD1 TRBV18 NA TGTGCCAGCTCACCGGGGACAGGGGTTGGCTATGGCTACACCTTC CASSPGTGVGYGYTF
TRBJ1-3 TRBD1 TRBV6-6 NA TGTGCCAGCAGTCTGGAGGACAGGGGATCTGGAAACACCATATATTTT CASSLEDRGSGNTIYF
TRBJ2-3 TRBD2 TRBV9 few TGTGCCAGCAGCGTAGATCTTAGCGGGGGGCAGTATTTT CASSVDLSGGQYF
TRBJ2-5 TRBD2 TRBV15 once TGTGCCACCAGCAGACAACGGACTAGGCAAGAGACCCAGTACTTC CATSRQRTRQETQYF
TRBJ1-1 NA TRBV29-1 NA TGCAGCGTGTCGGTCGGGGCTGAAGCTTTCTTT CSVSVGAEAFF
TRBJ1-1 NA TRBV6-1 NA TGTGCCAGCAGTGCCTGGACAGTCACTGAAGCTTTCTTT CASSAWTVTEAFF
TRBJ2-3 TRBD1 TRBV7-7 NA TGTGCCAGCAGCTTCGGACAGGGGGGAGGGGATACGCAGTATTTT CASSFGQGGGDTQYF
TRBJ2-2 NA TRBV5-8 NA TGTGCCAGCAGCTTGGCCCAGGGAGGGGGCACCGGGGAGCTGTTTTTT CASSLAQGGGTGELFF
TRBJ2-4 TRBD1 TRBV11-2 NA TGTGCCAGCAGACCGGACAGGGCGGCCAAAAACATTCAGTACTTC CASRPDRAAKNIQYF
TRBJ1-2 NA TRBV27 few TGTGCCAGCAGACTTGGAGAAGGAGGCTACACCTTC CASRLGEGGYTF
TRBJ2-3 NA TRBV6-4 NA TGTGCCAGCAGTCTAGAAGACACAGATACGCAGTATTTT CASSLEDTDTQYF
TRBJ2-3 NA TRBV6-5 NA TGTGCCAGCAGTTCCCTCCGAGGCGGGGTCGGAGATACGCAGTATTTT CASSSLRGGVGDTQYF